This TCR beta chain is drawn from a study of somatic mutations in cytotoxic T cells in rheumatoid arthritis. Assay used: immunoSEQ multiplex PCR; TCRdb lists only in-frame clones, some missing. The sample records some 18,000 clones, roughly four fifths being singletons. About this clone itself: Its antigen is undetermined.

Study-wide results and caveats: Increasing age coincided with elevated CD8+ clonality among rheumatoid arthritis patients, though not among healthy controls. Relative to age-matched healthy controls, rheumatoid arthritis patients did not differ significantly in CD8+ T-cell clonality.

This CDR3 comprises 15 residues. V lost 0 bases, J lost 2 bases, and 11 bases lay in between. Germline values: CDR1 LGHNA, CDR2 YSLEER. This sequence joins TRBV4-3 and TRBJ2-7; D is perhaps TRBD1 (6 bases). The specimen was CD8+ T cells sorted from blood. This clonotype originated in an adult with rheumatoid arthritis. CDR3 residues: CASSQEAGVAYEQYF. CDR3 coding DNA: TGCGCCAGCAGCCAAGAAGCAGGGGTCGCCTACGAGCAGTACTTC.